This T cell receptor beta chain was captured by sequencing in a study of post-analysis software for immune sequencing data. The CDR3 is 14 residues long. Between the trimmed V and J ends, which lost 2 bases and 0 bases, there was a span of 7 bases. Germline V gene lookup returns CDR1 MNHNS and CDR2 SASEGT. cDNA libraries for TCR beta contained unique molecular identifiers. TCRdb reanalysed the PCR reads using MiXCR and keeps one entry per CDR3 protein. The data hold fewer than 850,000 distinct CDR3 sequences, with 30% observed a single time. A remark on this clonotype: Antigen specificity is unknown.

Overall study findings and caveats: About five TRBV segments occurring more often in patients than controls included TRBV5-6, TRBV5-1 and TRBV20-1.

The chain combines TRBV6-1 with TRBJ1-2; no clear D. Sequencing used blood. This sequence originates from a girl between 10 and 17 years old with multiple sclerosis. The DNA of the CDR3 is TGTGCCAGCAGTGAATATGTAGCTAACTATGGCTACACCTTC. This gives the protein CASSEYVANYGYTF.